This TCR beta chain was sequenced for a study of OX40 agonist ivuxolimab in advanced cancers. About the study: At doses from 0.01 to 10 mg/kg, patients were given intravenous ivuxolimab every 2 weeks. Study findings and constraints: Expanded clones were, on average, more numerous among CD8+ T cells than CD4+.

Libraries were prepared by immunoSEQ multiplex PCR; TCRdb keeps only in-frame clonotypes and omits some of them. The sample lists roughly 56,000 clones, about four fifths seen once, with approximately 4.5% in the top ten. CDR3 length equals 13 residues. Germline V gene lookup returns CDR1 MNHNS and CDR2 SASEGT. The germline V and J ends were trimmed by 10 bases and 4 bases, with 14 bases remaining between them. As concerns this clone: The antigen is undetermined.

This receptor was taken from an adult with an advanced solid tumor such as melanoma, head and neck, liver or kidney cancer. The chain has TRBV6-1 and TRBJ1-5; D is ambiguous. The material was CD4+ or CD8+ T cells sorted from blood, obtained in a trial of the OX40 agonist ivuxolimab. Written as DNA, the CDR3 is TGTGCCATCACCCCCCCTCGGAATCAGCCCCAGCATTTT. Residues: CAITPPRNQPQHF.